Following are 26 T cell receptor beta chains from one sample sequenced in a study of cytomegalovirus exposure and HLA in healthy donors. The PCR contained 60 Vbeta and 13 Jbeta primers. Libraries were prepared by immunoSEQ multiplex PCR; TCRdb keeps only in-frame clonotypes and omits some of them. This table holds roughly 150,000 clones, approximately 80% found once. The material sequenced was PBMCs. The receptors derive from a man aged 25-45 years in good health and CMV-seropositive.

The CDR3 protein is CASSYPVSGSTDTQYF. CDR3 coding DNA: TGTGCCAGCAGTTACCCAGTTAGCGGCAGCACAGATACGCAGTATTTT. The gene calls are TRBV7-2 and TRBJ2-3; a possible D gene is TRBD2 (6 bases). Trimming left V 6 bases short and J 0 bases short, with 16 bases between. This CDR3 is 16 amino acids long. The germline gives CDR1 SGHTA, CDR2 FQGNSA.

The V and J genes are TRBV27 and TRBJ1-1; unclear D gene. The CDR3 loop spans 14 amino acids. The ends were cut back, 10 bases at V and 1 base at J, with 16 bases in the middle. From germline, CDR1 is MNHEY and CDR2 SMNVEV (reference sequence). CDR3 region: CATGSLVSNTEAFF. The CDR3 coding sequence is TGTGCCACCGGTTCATTGGTTTCGAACACTGAAGCTTTCTTT.

V is TRBV6-5 and J is TRBJ1-2, with D possibly TRBD1 on 6 matching bases. Germline V gene lookup returns CDR1 MNHEY and CDR2 SVGAGI. This CDR3 contains 12 residues. V lost 1 base and J 7 bases, leaving 7 bases between the germline ends. CDR3 amino acids: CASSYWTAGYTF. The CDR3 region has the DNA TGTGCCAGCAGTTACTGGACAGCTGGCTACACCTTC.

The genes are TRBV29-1 and TRBJ2-5; D perhaps matches TRBD2 (5 bases). The CDR3 totals 11 residues. The V end lost 2 bases, the J end lost 6 bases, and 7 bases lay between the germline ends. Germline CDR1 is SQVTM and CDR2 is ANQGSEA. This CDR3 is CSVELGKTQYF. DNA for the CDR3: TGCAGCGTTGAACTCGGGAAGACCCAGTACTTC.

The chain combines TRBV28 with TRBJ2-7, with D unresolved. The CDR3 covers 14 residues. Deletions cut 5 bases from V and 2 bases from J, with 13 bases between. Germline-derived CDR1 and CDR2 are MDHEN and SYDVKM. The CDR3 bases are TGTGCCAGCAGTACACAGCTTCCACCCTACGAGCAGTACTTC. This gives the protein CASSTQLPPYEQYF.

The V call is TRBV27, the J call TRBJ2-3; TRBD2 matches 11 bases. The CDR3 loop spans 16 amino acids. Germline V gene lookup returns CDR1 MNHEY and CDR2 SMNVEV (reference sequence). Trimming took 6 bases from V and 6 from J; bases not matched to a gene: 11. The CDR3 spells CASRLAGGPFPDTQYF. The CDR3 nucleotides read TGTGCCAGCAGGTTAGCGGGAGGGCCTTTTCCGGATACGCAGTATTTT.

This chain links TRBV14 with TRBJ2-1, with TRBD2 identical over 13 bases. The CDR3 totals 22 residues. CDR1 and CDR2 (germline): SGHDN, FVKESK. V shed 4 bases and J 0 bases; nucleotides not matched to a gene: 18. CDR3 bases: TGTGCCAGCAGCCCTTATAGACCCGGGACTAGCGGGGCCTTGAGCTCCTACAATGAGCAGTTCTTC. Translated: CASSPYRPGTSGALSSYNEQFF. Full variable domain (rest looked up from reference TRBV14 and TRBJ2-1): EAGVTQFPSHSVIEKGQTVTLRCDPISGHDNLYWYRRVMGKEIKFLLHFVKESKQDESGMPNNRFLAERTGGTYSTLKVQPAELEDSGVYFCASSPYRPGTSGALSSYNEQFFGPGTRLTVL.

J is TRBJ2-4 and V is TRBV7-9, with D possibly being TRBD1 (5 bases). V was trimmed by 5 bases and J by 12 bases, leaving 17 bases between them. The CDR3 runs to 13 residues. The germline V gene encodes CDR1 SEHNR and CDR2 FQNEAQ (reference sequence). The CDR3 sequence is CASSPKGESGQYF. CDR3 nucleotide sequence: TGTGCCAGCAGCCCAAAAGGGGAAAGTGGTCAGTACTTC.

The chain combines TRBV18 with TRBJ2-3; D may be TRBD1 (5 bases). The germline CDR1 and CDR2 sequences are KGHSH and LQKENI. The CDR3 contains 15 residues. V was shortened by 3 bases and J by 3 bases, with 13 bases between the two germline ends. The CDR3 DNA is TGTGCCAGCTCACCCCCGGACACCAGGACAGATACGCAGTATTTT. This gives the protein CASSPPDTRTDTQYF.

The chain uses TRBV7-2 and TRBJ2-7, with 7 bases aligning to TRBD1. The CDR3 sequence is 15 residues long. V shed 5 bases and J 4 bases; nucleotides not matched to a gene: 11. The germline V gene has CDR1 SGHTA and CDR2 FQGNSA. CDR3 coding DNA: TGTGCCAGCAGCAGTCCGGGACAGAGGTATTACGAGCAGTACTTC. Its translation is CASSSPGQRYYEQYF.

CDR3 sequence reads: CASSRGTLMNTEAFF. CDR3 DNA: TGTGCCAGCAGCCGAGGGACACTCATGAACACTGAAGCTTTCTTT. The genes are TRBV6-5 and TRBJ1-1; the D gene is possibly TRBD1 (6 bases). The CDR3 length is 15 residues. Trimming took off 6 bases at V and 0 bases at J, with 14 bases between the two ends. The V gene's germline CDR1 is MNHEY and CDR2 SVGAGI.

This clone turned up a few times. The chain is built from TRBV5-1 and TRBJ2-5; 8 bases agree with TRBD1. J gave up 2 bases and V 7 bases, and 10 bases lay outside the gene matches. The CDR3 length is 15 residues. Per the germline V gene, CDR1 is SGHRS and CDR2 is YFSETQ. The CDR3 DNA follows: TGCGCCAGCGGACAGGGCGGGGTTCGACAAGAGACCCAGTACTTC. Translating gives CASGQGGVRQETQYF.

The chain joins TRBV7-2 to TRBJ1-1; a weak D match, TRBD1 (6 bases). This CDR3 has 13 residues. Germline lookup yields CDR1 SGHTA and CDR2 FQGNSA. V was clipped by 5 bases and J by 5 bases, with 12 bases between them. In DNA form, the CDR3 reads TGTGCCAGCAGCCGCCAGGGGTTGACTGAAGCTTTCTTT. Translated, it gives CASSRQGLTEAFF.

V gene TRBV29-1 combines with J gene TRBJ2-7, with a tentative D call TRBD1 (7 bases). The CDR3 totals 12 residues. Germline assignment: CDR1 SQVTM and CDR2 ANQGSEA. Trimming took off 6 bases at V and 2 bases at J, with 11 bases between the two ends. CDR3 protein: CSVAGQTYEQYF. DNA for the CDR3: TGCAGCGTCGCGGGACAGACCTACGAGCAGTACTTC.

The CDR3 spells CASSQGTGRGTEAFF. The CDR3 nucleotides read TGCGCCAGCAGCCAGGGGACAGGGAGAGGCACTGAAGCTTTCTTT. The rearrangement links TRBV4-1 to TRBJ1-1; 9 bases line up with TRBD1. After removal of 3 bases from V and 4 bases from J, the junction contained 6 bases not matched to a gene. Germline CDR1 is MGHRA and CDR2 is YSYEKL. This CDR3 comprises 15 residues.

This chain uses TRBV30 with TRBJ2-7, with 9 bases matching TRBD1. The CDR3 contains 13 residues. Germline CDR1 reads GTSNPN; CDR2 reads SVGIG (reference sequence). V gave up 5 bases and J gave up 6 bases; unmatched junction bases: 8. CDR3 region: CAWDRDRVGEQYF. As DNA, the CDR3 is TGTGCCTGGGACCGGGACAGGGTTGGCGAGCAGTACTTC.

This clone has a handful of counts. The chain couples TRBV28 to TRBJ1-1; 7 bases are a match to TRBD1. The ends lost 6 bases at V and 0 bases at J; junction bases unmatched: 4. The CDR3 has 14 amino acids. In germline, CDR1 is MDHEN, CDR2 SYDVKM. CDR3 in amino acids: CASRRTGLNTEAFF. The DNA of the CDR3 is TGTGCCAGCAGGCGGACAGGTTTGAACACTGAAGCTTTCTTT.

This clone was counted only a few times. The chain combines TRBV5-1 with TRBJ2-3; TRBD2 matches at 10 bases. Germline assignment: CDR1 SGHRS and CDR2 YFSETQ. There are 17 residues in the CDR3. V trimming: 1 base; J trimming: 4 bases; junction bases outside the gene matches: 9. The CDR3 loop is CASSLWGSGRAADTQYF. The CDR3 coding sequence is TGCGCCAGCAGCTTGTGGGGGAGCGGGAGGGCTGCAGATACGCAGTATTTT.

This clone has just a few counts. The chain couples TRBV7-9 to TRBJ2-3, with D maybe TRBD2 (7 bases). CDR1 is SEHNR, CDR2 FQNEAQ, per germline (reference sequence). The V and J ends lost 5 bases and 2 bases respectively, with 17 bases between them. The CDR3 length is 16 residues. CDR3 nucleotide sequence: TGTGCCAGCAGCCCCTCGGGGGGCGATGACACAGATACGCAGTATTTT. It yields the protein CASSPSGGDDTDTQYF.

The CDR3 DNA reads TGTGCCAGCAGCTTGGGGTTGGGAGGGAACACAGATACGCAGTATTTT. Translated: CASSLGLGGNTDTQYF. The J gene is TRBJ2-3, the V gene TRBV5-5; TRBD2 matches 7 bases. Looked up from germline, CDR1 is SGHKS and CDR2 is YYEKEE (reference sequence). The CDR3 loop spans 16 amino acids. Trimming removed 0 bases from V and 2 bases from J; junction bases left unmatched: 6.

The chain recombines TRBV2 with TRBJ2-5, with 7 bases identical to TRBD2. CDR3 size: 18 residues. Germline loops: CDR1 SNHLY, CDR2 FYNNEI. V was pared by 7 bases and J by 2 bases, with 19 bases of the junction left unmatched. The DNA for the CDR3 is TGTGCCAGCACCCCTGTCGTAGCGGGCATCCGCCCTCAAGAGACCCAGTACTTC. Its protein product is CASTPVVAGIRPQETQYF.

The chain combines TRBV4-2 with TRBJ2-1, with D possibly being TRBD1 (5 bases). The germline V gene encodes CDR1 LGHNA and CDR2 YNFKEQ. The ends were cut back, 4 bases at V and 5 bases at J, with 21 bases in the middle. The CDR3 totals 17 residues. The CDR3 here is CASSPLGRQPWDNEQFF. DNA for the CDR3: TGTGCCAGCAGCCCCCTGGGGCGGCAACCCTGGGACAATGAGCAGTTCTTC.

This chain uses TRBV5-6 with TRBJ1-6, with a possible D match to TRBD1 (6 bases). V gave up 2 bases and J gave up 10 bases, with 13 bases separating them. Germline assignment: CDR1 SGHDT and CDR2 YYEEEE. The CDR3 consists of 14 residues. The CDR3 DNA sequence: TGTGCCAGCAGCTTTCCCAGGGGCGGATCACCCCTCCACTTT. The encoded protein is CASSFPRGGSPLHF.

The rearrangement uses TRBV7-8 and TRBJ2-5; 8 bases fit TRBD2. The trim removed 2 bases at V and 3 bases at J, leaving 2 bases unmatched. CDR3 size: 14 residues. CDR1 is SGHVS, CDR2 FQNEAQ, per germline. The chain's CDR3 is CASSLFGREETQYF. The CDR3 bases are TGTGCCAGCAGCTTATTCGGGAGGGAAGAGACCCAGTACTTC. The complete variable domain, with remaining parts taken from reference TRBV7-8 and TRBJ2-5, reads GAGVSQSPRYKVAKRGQDVALRCDPISGHVSLFWYQQALGQGPEFLTYFQNEAQLDKSGLPSDRFFAERPEGSVSTLKIQRTQQEDSAVYLCASSLFGREETQYFGPGTRLLVL.

The chain employs TRBV28 and TRBJ1-1; D is ambiguous. This CDR3 comprises 13 residues. Germline V gives CDR1 MDHEN, CDR2 SYDVKM. The V gene lost 5 bases and the J gene lost 3 bases, with 10 bases spanning the gap. The CDR3 sequence: CASSPRVDTEAFF. The CDR3 coding sequence is TGTGCCAGCAGTCCCCGAGTCGACACTGAAGCTTTCTTT.

The chain joins TRBV18 to TRBJ1-5; TRBD1 matches 10 bases. J was trimmed by 2 bases and V by 5 bases; bases with no gene match: 9. The CDR3 has 17 residues. Germline V gene data show CDR1 as KGHSH and CDR2 as LQKENI. The CDR3 here is CASSLLGQGGGNQPQHF. For the CDR3, the DNA is TGTGCCAGCTCATTGCTCGGACAGGGGGGCGGCAATCAGCCCCAGCATTTT.